A single sample gave rise to the 26 T cell receptor beta chains below, sequenced in a study of blood T cells in healthy people across ages. Sample-barcoded 5' priming and a J-beta primer mix drove a second PCR of roughly 6 to 12 cycles. TCRdb reprocessed the 5' RACE reads via MiXCR and lists one record per CDR3 protein. The sample shows approximately 800,000 distinct CDR3 sequences, about 59% of them seen only once. The sequencing input was blood. The receptors derive from a man younger than 45 in good health.

This clonotype came up once. The chain recombines TRBV7-2 with TRBJ1-4; D call uncertain. Germline assignment: CDR1 SGHTA and CDR2 FQGNSA. The CDR3 covers 14 residues. V dropped 5 bases and J dropped 0 bases, with 7 bases sitting between them. This CDR3 reads CASSPQPTNEKLFF. The CDR3, as DNA: TGTGCCAGCAGCCCGCAACCAACTAATGAAAAACTGTTTTTT.

As to this clonotype: Mismatch with germline at one junction end may stem from a read error. The rearrangement uses TRBV7-2 and TRBJ2-5; perhaps TRBD2 as D (6 bases). The CDR3 has 15 residues. Germline V gene lookup returns CDR1 SGHTA and CDR2 FQGNSA. CDR3 protein: CACSLGGARQETQYF. The CDR3 DNA follows: TGTGCCTGCAGCTTAGGCGGGGCCCGCCAAGAGACCCAGTACTTC.

The chain has TRBV6-2 or TRBV6-3 and TRBJ1-5, with a tentative D call TRBD1 (6 bases). With 8 bases removed from V and 5 bases from J, the gap between germline ends came to 10 bases. Germline CDR1 is MNHEY and CDR2 is SVGEGT. The CDR3 has 12 amino acids. The CDR3 nucleotides read TGTGCCAGCGCAGGGGCGTATCAGCCCCAGCATTTT. As protein: CASAGAYQPQHF.

This sequence joins TRBV7-2 and TRBJ1-2; D gene ambiguous. The CDR3 loop spans 12 amino acids. V gave up 8 bases and J gave up 6 bases, with 13 bases separating them. CDR1 and CDR2 from the germline V gene are SGHTA and FQGNSA. The CDR3 DNA is TGTGCCAGCGACGTAGTAGGGAATGGCTACACCTTC. The encoded protein is CASDVVGNGYTF. Looking up the rest from reference TRBV7-2 and TRBJ1-2 gives the full variable domain: GAGVSQSPSNKVTEKGKDVELRCDPISGHTALYWYRQSLGQGLEFLIYFQGNSAPDKSGLPSDRFSAERTGGSVSTLTIQRTQQEDSAVYLCASDVVGNGYTFGSGTRLTVV.

V gene TRBV7-9 combines with J gene TRBJ2-4; no clear D. Looked up from germline, CDR1 is SEHNR and CDR2 is FQNEAQ (reference sequence). CDR3 length equals 13 residues. V was shortened by 5 bases and J by 3 bases, with 8 bases between the two germline ends. As DNA, the CDR3 is TGTGCCAGCAGCGGGCCCGGCAAAAACATTCAGTACTTC. Protein sequence: CASSGPGKNIQYF.

This clonotype was counted between two and nine times. This chain joins TRBV7-9 and TRBJ2-4; 7 bases agree with TRBD1. The V gene end was trimmed by 6 bases and the J gene end by 13 bases; junction bases not matched to a gene: 9. The CDR3 is made up of 12 amino acids. The germline CDR1 and CDR2 sequences are SEHNR and FQNEAQ (reference sequence). This CDR3 is CASRQGPREQYF. The CDR3 DNA reads as TGTGCCAGCAGACAGGGGCCCAGGGAGCAGTACTTC.

The chain combines TRBV7-8 with TRBJ2-1; 15 bases are shared with TRBD2. V was clipped by 1 base and J by 11 bases; unmatched bases: 3. The CDR3 sequence is 15 residues long. Germline-derived CDR1 and CDR2 are SGHVS and FQNEAQ. The CDR3 DNA follows: TGTGCCAGCAGCTTAGGGACTAGCGGGGGGGTCAAGCAGTTCTTC. Translation: CASSLGTSGGVKQFF.

Of note for this clonotype: Mismatch with germline at one junction end may stem from a read error. Written as DNA, the CDR3 is TGTGCCAGCAGTTCGAGCAGGGAGTACGGAGATGCGCAGTATTTT. As protein: CASSSSREYGDAQYF. The rearrangement uses TRBV28 and TRBJ2-3; D may be TRBD1 or TRBD2 (5 bases each). The CDR3 contains 15 residues. From germline, CDR1 is MDHEN and CDR2 SYDVKM. Combining the CDR3 with reference TRBV28 and TRBJ2-3 gives the whole variable domain DVKVTQSSRYLVKRTGEKVFLECVQDMDHENMFWYRQDPGLGLRLIYFSYDVKMKEKGDIPEGYSVSREKKERFSLILESASTNQTSMYLCASSSSREYGDAQYFGPGTRLTVL.

V gene TRBV29-1 combines with J gene TRBJ1-5; TRBD1 matches 9 bases. J gave up 5 bases and V 7 bases, and 3 bases lay outside the gene matches. This CDR3 has 12 amino acids. Per the germline V gene, CDR1 is SQVTM and CDR2 is ANQGSEA. CDR3 nucleotides: TGCAGCGCGGGACAGGGCGATCAGCCCCAGCATTTT. This sequence encodes CSAGQGDQPQHF. Full variable domain (missing parts from reference TRBV29-1 and TRBJ1-5): SAVISQKPSRDICQRGTSLTIQCQVDSQVTMMFWYRQQPGQSLTLIATANQGSEATYESGFVIDKFPISRPNLTFSTLTVSNMSPEDSSIYLCSAGQGDQPQHFGDGTRLSIL.

This clonotype was counted a single time. Written as DNA, the CDR3 is TGTGCCAGCAGACCCCCCGGGGCGATTCTGAAGGCGCAGTATTTT. As protein: CASRPPGAILKAQYF. This chain links TRBV7-9 with TRBJ2-3; either TRBD1 or TRBD2 may supply D (5 bases each). CDR3 length equals 15 residues. The germline CDR1 and CDR2 sequences are SEHNR and FQNEAQ (reference sequence). Trimming shortened V by 6 bases and J by 10 bases, and 23 bases separated the two germline ends. Full variable domain (missing parts from reference TRBV7-9 and TRBJ2-3): DTGVSQNPRHKITKRGQNVTFRCDPISEHNRLYWYRQTLGQGPEFLTYFQNEAQLEKSRLLSDRFSAERPKGSFSTLEIQRTEQGDSAMYLCASRPPGAILKAQYFGPGTRLTVL.

This sequence joins TRBV20-1 and TRBJ2-7, with D tentatively TRBD1 (6 bases). The CDR3 is made up of 14 amino acids. The germline V gene has CDR1 DFQATT and CDR2 SNEGSKA (reference sequence). The V gene lost 5 bases and the J gene lost 2 bases, with 16 bases spanning the gap. The CDR3 protein is CSAPRDIAPYEQYF. CDR3 sequence (DNA): TGCAGTGCTCCACGGGACATCGCCCCCTACGAGCAGTACTTC.

The CDR3 nucleotides are TGCGCCAGCAGCCAAGATAGAGGGTTCGAGCAGTACTTC. This gives the protein CASSQDRGFEQYF. The chain recombines TRBV4-3 with TRBJ2-7, with a tentative D call TRBD2 (5 bases). In germline, CDR1 is LGHNA, CDR2 YSLEER. Trimming took off 0 bases at V and 6 bases at J, with 9 bases between the two ends. This CDR3 contains 13 residues.

V gene TRBV7-2 combines with J gene TRBJ2-1; D is uncertain. The V end was cut by 1 base, the J end by 0 bases, with 7 bases between. CDR1 and CDR2 from the germline V gene are SGHTA and FQGNSA. The CDR3 contains 15 residues. The CDR3 protein is CASSLDRYSYNEQFF. The CDR3, as DNA: TGTGCCAGCAGCTTAGATCGCTACTCCTACAATGAGCAGTTCTTC.

J is TRBJ2-7 and V is TRBV12-3 or TRBV12-4; perhaps D is TRBD1 or TRBD2 (6 bases each). V was pared by 3 bases and J by 5 bases, with 17 bases between. The CDR3 spans 15 residues. CDR3 sequence: CASSFGNREVNEQYF. CDR3 nucleotide sequence: TGTGCCAGCAGTTTTGGCAACAGGGAGGTCAACGAGCAGTACTTC.

V usage is TRBV20-1 and J usage is TRBJ2-5; D gene unclear. Looked up from germline, CDR1 is DFQATT and CDR2 is SNEGSKA (reference sequence). V was trimmed by 3 bases and J by 5 bases, leaving 10 bases between them. The CDR3 is 12 residues long. CDR3 sequence: CSASTSRETQYF. The CDR3 DNA is TGCAGTGCTAGTACCAGCCGGGAGACCCAGTACTTC.

This clonotype was seen more than once but under ten times. The genes are TRBV20-1 and TRBJ2-3; TRBD2 matches 8 bases. Germline trimming cut 5 bases from V and 3 bases from J; bases unmatched to any gene: 4. Germline values: CDR1 DFQATT, CDR2 SNEGSKA (reference sequence). There are 13 residues in the CDR3. CDR3 protein: CSADGGATDTQYF. In DNA form, the CDR3 reads TGCAGTGCTGACGGGGGGGCGACAGATACGCAGTATTTT.

The chain uses TRBV20-1 and TRBJ2-5; 10 positions agree with TRBD1. Germline V gene data show CDR1 as DFQATT and CDR2 as SNEGSKA (reference sequence). V was clipped by 3 bases and J by 4 bases; unmatched bases: 8. The CDR3 has 15 residues. CDR3 residues: CSARSRQGAGETQYF. In DNA form, the CDR3 reads TGCAGTGCTAGGTCGAGACAGGGGGCTGGAGAGACCCAGTACTTC.

The rearrangement links TRBV27 to TRBJ2-7; 7 bases are shared with TRBD1. This CDR3 is 12 amino acids long. The V segment lost 3 bases and the J segment 7 bases; nucleotides outside the gene matches: 3. CDR1 is MNHEY and CDR2 is SMNVEV in the germline V gene (reference sequence). In DNA, the CDR3 is TGTGCCAGCAGTTTCCCCAGGGGGGAGCAGTACTTC. Protein product: CASSFPRGEQYF.

The J gene is TRBJ1-5, the V gene TRBV29-1, with D perhaps TRBD1 (5 bases). V gave up 1 base and J gave up 2 bases, with 6 bases separating them. The CDR3 length is 13 residues. CDR1 and CDR2 (germline): SQVTM, ANQGSEA. CDR3 in amino acids: CSVEGGRNQPQHF. The CDR3 DNA reads TGCAGCGTTGAAGGGGGCCGCAATCAGCCCCAGCATTTT. The complete variable domain, with remaining parts taken from reference TRBV29-1 and TRBJ1-5, reads SAVISQKPSRDICQRGTSLTIQCQVDSQVTMMFWYRQQPGQSLTLIATANQGSEATYESGFVIDKFPISRPNLTFSTLTVSNMSPEDSSIYLCSVEGGRNQPQHFGDGTRLSIL.

There are a few counts of this clonotype. The CDR3 is CASSLATTRGEKLFF. The CDR3 bases are TGCGCCAGCAGCTTGGCAACTACCCGGGGGGAAAAACTGTTTTTT. The rearrangement joins TRBV5-1 to TRBJ1-4; D may be TRBD1 (5 bases). The germline gives CDR1 SGHRS, CDR2 YFSETQ. This CDR3 has 15 amino acids. Trimming removed 0 bases at V and 8 bases at J, with 14 bases between.

This chain joins TRBV27 and TRBJ2-5; maybe TRBD1 (6 bases). With 5 bases removed from V and 2 bases from J, the gap between germline ends came to 15 bases. Germline V gives CDR1 MNHEY, CDR2 SMNVEV (reference sequence). The CDR3 is 15 residues long. This CDR3 reads CASSQIGTTQETQYF. The CDR3, as DNA: TGTGCCAGCAGTCAAATCGGGACAACTCAAGAGACCCAGTACTTC.

In regard to this clonotype: Likely a read error: the CDR3 ends without its conserved phenylalanine or tryptophan. The genes are TRBV7-2 and TRBJ2-1; TRBD1 matches at 9 bases. Germline V lookup: CDR1 SGHTA, CDR2 FQGNSA. V trimming: 5 bases; J trimming: 8 bases; junction bases outside the gene matches: 10. This CDR3 is built from 15 residues. The CDR3 loop reads CASSIRGTGRYEQFS. The CDR3, as DNA: TGTGCCAGCAGCATACGAGGGACAGGGCGATATGAGCAGTTCTCC.

J is TRBJ1-4 and V is TRBV4-1; TRBD1 might be the D (6 bases). The germline V gene has CDR1 MGHRA and CDR2 YSYEKL. V was trimmed by 5 bases and J by 13 bases, leaving 20 bases between them. This CDR3 region has 14 residues. The CDR3 reads CASSSGQRAYGLFF. The CDR3 region has the DNA TGCGCCAGCAGCTCTGGACAGAGGGCTTATGGACTGTTTTTT.

The chain carries TRBV7-2 and TRBJ2-1, with 9 bases aligning to TRBD2. CDR1 and CDR2 from the germline V gene are SGHTA and FQGNSA. V was pared by 4 bases and J by 2 bases, with 3 bases of the junction left unmatched. The CDR3 has 15 residues. The CDR3 is CASSSKRGAYNEQFF. The CDR3 DNA follows: TGTGCCAGCAGCTCGAAGCGGGGGGCCTACAATGAGCAGTTCTTC.

The chain uses TRBV28 and TRBJ2-7, with TRBD1 matching over 8 bases. CDR3 length: 13 residues. The germline V gene has CDR1 MDHEN and CDR2 SYDVKM. V shed 6 bases, J shed 5 bases, and the junction held 6 bases outside the gene matches. The CDR3 is CASRRTGRHEQYF. DNA for the CDR3: TGTGCCAGCAGACGGACAGGGAGGCACGAGCAGTACTTC.

This rearrangement joins TRBV5-1 to TRBJ2-7; D gene unclear. The CDR3 contains 10 residues. The V gene lost 9 bases and the J gene lost 2 bases, with 6 bases spanning the gap. From germline, CDR1 is SGHRS and CDR2 YFSETQ. The CDR3 DNA reads as TGCGCCACAGCACCCTACGAGCAGTACTTC. This encodes CATAPYEQYF. Full variable domain (rest looked up from reference TRBV5-1 and TRBJ2-7): KAGVTQTPRYLIKTRGQQVTLSCSPISGHRSVSWYQQTPGQGLQFLFEYFSETQRNKGNFPGRFSGRQFSNSRSEMNVSTLELGDSALYLCATAPYEQYFGPGTRLTVT.